Included here is one T cell receptor (beta chain) sequence, with context. The germline V gene encodes CDR1 SGHNT and CDR2 YYREEE (reference sequence). The CDR3 contains 12 residues. The ends were cut back, 4 bases at V and 4 bases at J, with 8 bases in the middle. This sample is drawn from a study of blood T cell repertoires in COVID-19. Study information: Sources were T cells, B-cell-depleted T cells, or PBMCs; the material itself was cDNA or gDNA.

Original methodology: The assay estimated nucleated cells by amplifying reference gene primers. This table comes from immunoSEQ multiplex PCR, and its TCRdb copy is limited to in-frame clones, with some not included. The DNA gave D and trimming, while V, J and clone size come from that table. The sample lists about 180,000 clones, around 88% occurring once. This receptor was taken from a woman between 25 and 40 years old with acute or convalescent COVID-19. The sequencing input was peripheral blood. V is TRBV5-4 and J is TRBJ2-5, with a possible D match to TRBD1 (5 bases). CDR3 residues: CASSGRGETQYF. The CDR3 DNA is TGTGCCAGCAGCGGAAGGGGAGAGACCCAGTACTTC.